This TCR beta chain was retrieved from a study of blood T cell repertoires in COVID-19. Overall study context: T cells, B-cell-depleted T cells, or PBMCs supplied cDNA or gDNA.

Method: immunoSEQ multiplex PCR; TCRdb's copy keeps in-frame clones and lacks some. The sample records just over 300,000 clones, approximately 85% being singletons. The CDR3 sequence is 15 residues long. The J segment lost 3 bases and the V segment lost 0 bases, leaving 6 bases of the junction unmatched. The germline gives CDR1 SQVTM, CDR2 ANQGSEA. The receptor's source is a young man who had recovered from COVID-19. The gene calls are TRBV29-1 and TRBJ2-7, with 9 bases aligning to TRBD1. The sample was PBMCs or T cells enriched from blood (not recorded which). The CDR3 is CSVEDEGTGFYEQYF. The DNA of the CDR3 is TGCAGCGTTGAAGATGAAGGGACAGGGTTCTACGAGCAGTACTTC.